The source of this T cell receptor beta chain is a study of T-cell reconstitution after alpha-beta-depleted transplantation in children. There are 17 residues in the CDR3. Per the germline V gene, CDR1 is SGHTA and CDR2 is FQGNSA. The V and J ends lost 5 bases and 1 base respectively, with 15 bases between them. Study outcomes and limitations: At day 60, the high TCRbeta diversity found in some patients originated from recipient T cells and thymic progenitors that had survived. About two months after transplant, alpha-beta T cells reportedly came from several hundred expanded graft clones.

Preparing the TCRbeta library involved the use of unique molecular identifiers. TCRdb fed the PCR reads into MiXCR, producing one record per CDR3 protein. The sample lists 900,000 or so distinct CDR3 sequences, roughly 15% occurring once. In this sample, this clonotype turned up a few times. Its specificity is not known. The TCR comes from a male patient between 10 and 17 years old who had a stem cell transplant for acute lymphoblastic leukemia, so the T cells may come from the graft donor. The sample was PBMCs, mostly from graft donor cells, taken 360 days after TCRalphabeta/CD19-depleted stem cell transplant. This sequence joins TRBV7-2 and TRBJ2-6; D unresolved. The CDR3 protein is CASSQKEVLSGANVLTF. Here the CDR3 DNA reads TGTGCCAGCAGCCAGAAGGAAGTTTTATCTGGGGCCAACGTCCTGACTTTC.